This is a list of T cell receptor beta chains from one sample in a study of CD8 T cells in ankylosing spondylitis. Via MiXCR, TCRdb re-called the 5' RACE reads, giving one row per CDR3 protein. Among hundreds of thousands of distinct CDR3 sequences listed, 12% were seen once. Source material: blood, either unsorted or a sorted T cell fraction (not recorded which). These receptors came from a male donor with ankylosing spondylitis. Each CDR3 is given with its conserved first and last residue. The D gene is left open where the match is weak. Size values are once, few and many counts, or a class for expanded clones, and some rows have none.

abundance,v_gene,d_gene,j_gene,CDR3aa,CDR3nt
few,TRBV12-5,-,TRBJ2-2,CASGFSAGADTGELFF,TGTGCTAGTGGTTTTTCGGCAGGCGCTGACACCGGGGAGCTGTTTTTT
few,TRBV4-2,-,TRBJ1-4,CASSRGGQYTEKLFF,TGTGCCAGCAGCCGGGGGGGACAATACACTGAAAAACTGTTTTTT
-,TRBV24-1,TRBD1,TRBJ2-1,CATSDRGQGGHEQFF,TGTGCCACCAGTGACCGTGGACAGGGTGGGCATGAGCAGTTCTTC
-,TRBV7-9,-,TRBJ1-5,CASSLDHSDQPQHF,TGTGCCAGCAGCTTAGATCACAGCGATCAGCCCCAGCATTTT
-,TRBV6-2/TRBV6-3,-,TRBJ1-6,CASRELWRDSPLHF,TGTGCCAGCAGGGAACTCTGGAGGGATTCACCCCTCCACTTT
-,TRBV4-3,TRBD2,TRBJ2-1,CASSPEGLAGGLDEQFF,TGCGCCAGCAGCCCCGAGGGACTAGCGGGGGGGCTAGATGAGCAGTTCTTC
few,TRBV9,TRBD2,TRBJ2-1,CASSASGGVYNEQFF,TGTGCCAGCAGCGCGAGCGGGGGGGTCTACAATGAGCAGTTCTTC
-,TRBV11-1,-,TRBJ2-7,CASRHGHRSYEQYF,TGTGCCAGCAGACACGGACATCGCTCCTACGAGCAGTACTTC
-,TRBV28,-,TRBJ1-5,CASSWVRARGYSNQPQHF,TGTGCCAGCAGTTGGGTCAGGGCGAGGGGCTATAGCAATCAGCCCCAGCATTTT
-,TRBV4-2,-,TRBJ1-1,CASSPNSDTWGTEAFF,TGTGCCAGCAGCCCGAACTCCGATACTTGGGGCACTGAAGCTTTCTTT
few,TRBV6-2/TRBV6-3,-,TRBJ2-1,CASNPRSIPLVEQFF,TGTGCCAGCAACCCCCGCTCAATCCCCTTAGTCGAGCAGTTCTTC
few,TRBV27,TRBD1,TRBJ2-7,CASSSPGTGFYEQYF,TGTGCCAGCAGTTCCCCCGGGACAGGGTTCTACGAGCAGTACTTC
-,TRBV7-9,-,TRBJ1-1,CASSFSAPTEAFF,TGTGCCAGCAGCTTTTCAGCCCCCACTGAAGCTTTCTTT
few,TRBV10-3,-,TRBJ1-2,CAISESADLRGYTF,TGTGCCATCAGTGAGTCGGCAGATCTTAGGGGCTACACCTTC
many,TRBV2,-,TRBJ2-7,CASGNYEQYF,TGTGCCAGCGGGAACTACGAGCAGTACTTC
-,TRBV14,TRBD1,TRBJ2-1,CASSQDTGDEQFF,TGTGCCAGCAGCCAAGATACAGGGGATGAGCAGTTCTTC
-,TRBV20-1,-,TRBJ1-2,CSAPVWARQAVYGYTF,TGCAGTGCTCCCGTTTGGGCACGGCAGGCCGTCTATGGCTACACCTTC
many,TRBV29-1,-,TRBJ1-2,CSVLFYGYTF,TGCAGCGTTCTCTTCTATGGCTACACCTTC
-,TRBV9,-,TRBJ2-3,CASSDRVLFGTDTQYF,TGTGCCAGCAGCGACAGGGTTTTGTTTGGTACAGATACGCAGTATTTT
-,TRBV20-1,TRBD2,TRBJ2-1,CSGLMGGGTYNEQFF,TGCAGTGGCTTGATGGGCGGGGGGACCTACAATGAGCAGTTCTTC
many,TRBV24-1,-,TRBJ2-1,CATSDGRVAYNEQFF,TGTGCCACCAGTGATGGCAGGGTCGCCTACAATGAGCAGTTCTTC
once,TRBV18,TRBD1,TRBJ1-2,CASSTGTESYYGYTF,TGTGCCAGCTCAACCGGGACAGAAAGTTACTATGGCTACACCTTC
-,TRBV6-1,-,TRBJ2-1,CASSIRDGDNEQFF,TGTGCCAGCAGTATCCGGGACGGTGACAATGAGCAGTTCTTC
-,TRBV4-1,-,TRBJ1-2,CASSQGATADYGYTF,TGCGCCAGCAGCCAAGGGGCAACGGCAGACTATGGCTACACCTTC
-,TRBV10-3,-,TRBJ2-2,CAISEKAVNTGELFF,TGTGCCATCAGTGAAAAGGCCGTAAACACCGGGGAGCTGTTTTTT
-,TRBV6-5,-,TRBJ2-7,CASSYQRSSYEQYF,TGTGCCAGCAGTTACCAGCGGAGCTCCTACGAGCAGTACTTC
once,TRBV6-2/TRBV6-3,-,TRBJ1-1,CASSPGAPSNTEAFF,TGTGCCAGCAGCCCGGGTGCTCCCTCGAACACTGAAGCTTTCTTT
-,TRBV20-1,-,TRBJ1-1,CSASFMNTEAFF,TGCAGTGCTAGTTTCATGAACACTGAAGCTTTCTTT
many,TRBV20-1,-,TRBJ1-1,CSAPRGGGTEAFF,TGCAGTGCCCCCCGGGGGGGAGGCACTGAAGCTTTCTTT
few,TRBV10-2,-,TRBJ1-2,CASRRGRATNYGYTF,TGCGCCAGCAGGAGGGGGAGGGCTACTAACTATGGCTACACCTTC
many,TRBV4-3,-,TRBJ1-6,CASSQDWSVVGVSLHF,TGCGCCAGCAGCCAAGATTGGTCGGTCGTTGGGGTTTCCCTCCACTTT
-,TRBV3-1,-,TRBJ2-5,CASSPYRGGETQYF,TGTGCCAGCAGCCCCTATCGGGGCGGCGAGACCCAGTACTTC
few,TRBV10-3,TRBD2,TRBJ2-3,CAISGAGVSTDTQYF,TGTGCCATCAGCGGAGCGGGAGTTAGCACAGATACGCAGTATTTT
-,TRBV7-9,-,TRBJ2-3,CASSLNTQYF,TGTGCCAGCAGCCTAAATACGCAGTATTTT
-,TRBV20-1,-,TRBJ1-5,CSASRGPLQPQHF,TGCAGTGCCAGCAGGGGCCCCCTCCAGCCCCAGCATTTT
-,TRBV5-6,-,TRBJ2-1,CASSSGLYNNEQFF,TGTGCCAGCAGCTCGGGACTGTATAACAATGAGCAGTTCTTC
many,TRBV6-6,-,TRBJ1-3,CASSNQGGNTIYF,TGTGCCAGCAGCAACCAGGGGGGAAACACCATATATTTT
few,TRBV4-3,-,TRBJ2-2,CASSQEALNTGELFF,TGCGCCAGCAGCCAAGAAGCGTTGAACACCGGGGAGCTGTTTTTT
many,TRBV15,TRBD1,TRBJ1-5,CATRDSLNQPQHF,TGTGCCACCCGGGACAGCCTCAATCAGCCCCAGCATTTT
-,TRBV20-1,TRBD2,TRBJ2-5,CSAAPPATGGETQYF,TGCAGTGCTGCCCCGCCTGCAACGGGGGGGGAGACCCAGTACTTC
few,TRBV12-3/TRBV12-4,-,TRBJ2-1,CASSFRAYADEQFF,TGTGCCAGCAGTTTTAGGGCCTACGCCGATGAGCAGTTCTTC
-,TRBV6-2/TRBV6-3,-,TRBJ2-7,CASRTGTSYEQYF,TGTGCCAGCAGAACTGGGACCTCCTACGAGCAGTACTTC
many,TRBV9,-,TRBJ1-3,CASSRVENTIYF,TGTGCCAGCAGCCGGGTTGAAAACACCATATATTTT
few,TRBV10-3,-,TRBJ2-6,CAISEQWGEANVLTF,TGTGCCATCAGTGAGCAGTGGGGCGAGGCCAACGTCCTGACTTTC
few,TRBV21-1,-,TRBJ2-7,CASSKGRGGEQYF,TGTGCCAGCAGCAAAGGAAGGGGTGGCGAGCAGTACTTC
-,TRBV7-8,TRBD2,TRBJ2-3,CASIDRASGLTDTQYF,TGTGCCAGCATCGACAGAGCTAGCGGGCTAACAGATACGCAGTATTTT
-,TRBV7-2,TRBD1,TRBJ2-7,CASSLVGQGPYEQYF,TGTGCCAGCAGCTTAGTAGGACAGGGACCCTACGAGCAGTACTTC
few,TRBV10-3,-,TRBJ2-2,CAIGTPVHDATGELFF,TGTGCCATCGGGACCCCGGTCCACGACGCAACCGGGGAGCTGTTTTTT
-,TRBV14,TRBD1,TRBJ1-1,CASSQPGGQNTEAFF,TGTGCCAGCAGCCAGCCAGGGGGACAGAACACTGAAGCTTTCTTT
many,TRBV12-3/TRBV12-4,-,TRBJ2-3,CASSFLYVTDTQYF,TGTGCCAGCAGTTTTCTTTACGTCACAGATACGCAGTATTTT
few,TRBV12-3/TRBV12-4,-,TRBJ1-1,CASSLKGRSTEAFF,TGTGCCAGCAGTTTGAAGGGCCGGAGCACTGAAGCTTTCTTT
-,TRBV6-1,TRBD1,TRBJ2-5,CASRTGQEETQYF,TGTGCCAGCAGGACAGGACAGGAAGAGACCCAGTACTTC
many,TRBV20-1,-,TRBJ1-2,CSARDRRTGANYGYTF,TGCAGTGCTAGAGATCGTAGAACAGGCGCTAACTATGGCTACACCTTC
-,TRBV28,-,TRBJ1-5,CASRWGLGTGLQPQHF,TGTGCCAGCAGGTGGGGGCTCGGCACAGGTCTTCAGCCCCAGCATTTT